The TCR beta chain described here comes from a study of cytomegalovirus exposure and HLA in healthy donors. About the research overall: The use of the same platform for the approximately 130 validation repertoires and the roughly 700 first-cohort repertoires was reported by a later analysis.

Notes on this clone: The target antigen is unknown.

Study results and caveats: Despite most TCR sequences being rare, some public TCRs occurred in many donors. Researchers reported that a few CMV-associated chains were confirmed in vitro as CMV antigen-specific. It was found in a later analysis that first-cohort TCR clusters tended to co-occur in the 120 validation repertoires.

Using immunoSEQ multiplex PCR, the repertoire was profiled, and TCRdb retains in-frame clones only, with some absent. The repertoire consists of roughly 200,000 clones, with more than 65% occurring once and the leading ten covering around 2.8%. Germline V gives CDR1 SGDLS, CDR2 YYNGEE. The V end was cut by 0 bases, the J end by 4 bases, with 11 bases between. This CDR3 contains 15 residues. The TCR comes from a woman aged 18-29 years in good health and CMV-seropositive. The chain couples TRBV9 to TRBJ2-1; D gene ambiguous. The sample was PBMCs. Written as DNA, the CDR3 is TGTGCCAGCAGCGTAGATGCGGCCAGTTACAATGAGCAGTTCTTC. Encoded protein: CASSVDAASYNEQFF.